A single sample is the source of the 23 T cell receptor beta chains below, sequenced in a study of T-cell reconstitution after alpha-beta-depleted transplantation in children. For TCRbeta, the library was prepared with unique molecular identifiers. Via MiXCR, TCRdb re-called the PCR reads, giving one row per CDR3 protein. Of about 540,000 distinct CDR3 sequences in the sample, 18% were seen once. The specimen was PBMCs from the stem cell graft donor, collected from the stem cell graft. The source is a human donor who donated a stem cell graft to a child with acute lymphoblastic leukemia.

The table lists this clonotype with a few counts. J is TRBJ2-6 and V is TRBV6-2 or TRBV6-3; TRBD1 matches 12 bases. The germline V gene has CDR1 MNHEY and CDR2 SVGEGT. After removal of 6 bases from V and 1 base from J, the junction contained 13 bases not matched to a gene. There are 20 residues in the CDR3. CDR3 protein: CASSRDRGLLLQSGANVLTF. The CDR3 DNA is TGTGCCAGCAGCCGGGACAGGGGGCTCCTGCTACAATCTGGGGCCAACGTCCTGACTTTC.

The CDR3 loop reads CASSLAALAGGRQFF. For the CDR3, the DNA is TGTGCCAGCAGCTTAGCGGCACTAGCGGGAGGGCGGCAGTTCTTC. The chain joins TRBV7-9 to TRBJ2-1; 13 bases are shared with TRBD2. CDR3 length: 15 amino acids. CDR1 is SEHNR and CDR2 is FQNEAQ in the germline V gene (reference sequence). With V trimmed by 0 bases and J by 12 bases, 5 bases remained unmatched.

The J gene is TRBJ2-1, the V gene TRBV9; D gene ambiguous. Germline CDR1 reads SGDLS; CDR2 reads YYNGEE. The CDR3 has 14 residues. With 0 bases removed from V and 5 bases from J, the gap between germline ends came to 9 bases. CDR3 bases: TGTGCCAGCAGCGTAGATCACGGTGACAATGAGCAGTTCTTC. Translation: CASSVDHGDNEQFF.

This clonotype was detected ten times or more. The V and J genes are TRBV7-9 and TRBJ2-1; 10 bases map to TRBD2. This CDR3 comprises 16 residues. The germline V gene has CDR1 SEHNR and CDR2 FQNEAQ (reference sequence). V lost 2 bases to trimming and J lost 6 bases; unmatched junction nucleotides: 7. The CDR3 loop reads CASSLSESGRANEQFF. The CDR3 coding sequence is TGTGCCAGCAGCTTAAGTGAAAGCGGGAGGGCCAATGAGCAGTTCTTC.

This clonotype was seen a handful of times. The CDR3: CASSRVDSGTQYF. DNA for the CDR3: TGTGCCAGCAGCCGAGTTGATAGCGGGACGCAGTACTTC. The V and J genes are TRBV5-6 and TRBJ2-7, with 8 bases fitting TRBD2. Trimming removed 4 bases from V and 9 bases from J; junction bases left unmatched: 9. This CDR3 region has 13 residues. Germline CDR1 reads SGHDT; CDR2 reads YYEEEE.

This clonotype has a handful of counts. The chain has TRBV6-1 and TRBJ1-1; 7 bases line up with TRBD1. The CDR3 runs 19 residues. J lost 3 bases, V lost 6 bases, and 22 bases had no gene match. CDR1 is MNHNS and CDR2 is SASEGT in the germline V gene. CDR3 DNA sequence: TGTGCCAGCAGCCAAATCTCCAAGACCCTGGTTACAGGGGACACTGAAGCTTTCTTT. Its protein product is CASSQISKTLVTGDTEAFF.

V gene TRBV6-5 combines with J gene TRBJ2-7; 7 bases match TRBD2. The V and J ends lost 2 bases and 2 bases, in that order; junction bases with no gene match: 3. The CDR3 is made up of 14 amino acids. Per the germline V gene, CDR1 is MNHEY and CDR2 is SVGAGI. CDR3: CASSYGGGTYEQYF. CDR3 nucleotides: TGTGCCAGCAGTTACGGGGGGGGGACCTACGAGCAGTACTTC.

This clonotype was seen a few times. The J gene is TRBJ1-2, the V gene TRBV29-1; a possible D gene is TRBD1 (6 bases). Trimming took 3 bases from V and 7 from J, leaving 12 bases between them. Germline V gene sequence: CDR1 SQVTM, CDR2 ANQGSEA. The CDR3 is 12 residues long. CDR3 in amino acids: CSVDRGPGGYTF. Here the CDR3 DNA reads TGCAGCGTTGACAGGGGCCCCGGTGGCTACACCTTC.

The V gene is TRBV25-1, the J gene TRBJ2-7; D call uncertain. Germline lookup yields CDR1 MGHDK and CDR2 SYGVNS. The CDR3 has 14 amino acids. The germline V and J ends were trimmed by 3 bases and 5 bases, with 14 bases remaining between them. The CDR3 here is CASSEGGPWDEQYF. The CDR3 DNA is TGTGCCAGCAGTGAGGGCGGCCCGTGGGACGAGCAGTACTTC.

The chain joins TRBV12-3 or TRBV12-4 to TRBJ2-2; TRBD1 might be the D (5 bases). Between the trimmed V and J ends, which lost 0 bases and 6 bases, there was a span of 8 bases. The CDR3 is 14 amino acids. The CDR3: CASSLAEGAGELFF. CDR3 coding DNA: TGTGCCAGCAGTTTAGCGGAAGGGGCCGGGGAGCTGTTTTTT.

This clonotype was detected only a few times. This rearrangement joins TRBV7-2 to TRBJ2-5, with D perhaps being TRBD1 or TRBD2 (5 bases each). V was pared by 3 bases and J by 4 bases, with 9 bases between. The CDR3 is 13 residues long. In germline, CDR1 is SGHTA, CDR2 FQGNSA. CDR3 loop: CASSLGVVETQYF. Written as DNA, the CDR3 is TGTGCCAGCAGCTTGGGGGTGGTAGAGACCCAGTACTTC.

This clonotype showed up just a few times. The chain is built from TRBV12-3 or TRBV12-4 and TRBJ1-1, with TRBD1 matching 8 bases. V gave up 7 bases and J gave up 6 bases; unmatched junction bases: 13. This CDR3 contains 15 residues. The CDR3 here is CASTQAGQGWAEAFF. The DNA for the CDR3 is TGTGCCAGCACCCAAGCAGGACAGGGTTGGGCTGAAGCTTTCTTT.

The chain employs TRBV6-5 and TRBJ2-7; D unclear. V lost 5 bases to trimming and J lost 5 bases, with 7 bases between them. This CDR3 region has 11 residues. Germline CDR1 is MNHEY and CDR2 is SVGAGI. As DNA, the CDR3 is TGTGCCAGCAGTGATCTCAACGAGCAGTACTTC. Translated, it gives CASSDLNEQYF.

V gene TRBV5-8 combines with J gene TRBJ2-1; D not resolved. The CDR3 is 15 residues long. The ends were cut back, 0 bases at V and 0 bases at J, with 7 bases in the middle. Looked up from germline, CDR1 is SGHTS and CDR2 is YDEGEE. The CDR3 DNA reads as TGTGCCAGCAGCTTGGAAGTGTTCTCCTACAATGAGCAGTTCTTC. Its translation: CASSLEVFSYNEQFF. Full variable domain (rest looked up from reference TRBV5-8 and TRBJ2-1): EAGVTQSPTHLIKTRGQQATLRCSPISGHTSVYWYQQALGLGLQFLLWYDEGEERNRGNFPPRFSGRQFPNYSSELNVNALELEDSALYLCASSLEVFSYNEQFFGPGTRLTVL.

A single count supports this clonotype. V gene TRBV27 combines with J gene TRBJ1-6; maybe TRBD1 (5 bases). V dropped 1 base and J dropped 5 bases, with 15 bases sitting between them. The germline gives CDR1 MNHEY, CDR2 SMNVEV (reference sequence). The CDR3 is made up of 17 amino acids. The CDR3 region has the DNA TGTGCCAGCAGTTTATTGTGGGGCAGCATAGATAATTCACCCCTCCACTTT. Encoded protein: CASSLLWGSIDNSPLHF.

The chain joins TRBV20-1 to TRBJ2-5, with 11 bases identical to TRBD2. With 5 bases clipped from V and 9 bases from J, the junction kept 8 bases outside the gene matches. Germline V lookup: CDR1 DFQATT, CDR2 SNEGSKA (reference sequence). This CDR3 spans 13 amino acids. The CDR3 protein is CSASRLAGRAQYF. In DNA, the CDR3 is TGCAGTGCTTCTAGACTAGCGGGACGGGCCCAGTACTTC.

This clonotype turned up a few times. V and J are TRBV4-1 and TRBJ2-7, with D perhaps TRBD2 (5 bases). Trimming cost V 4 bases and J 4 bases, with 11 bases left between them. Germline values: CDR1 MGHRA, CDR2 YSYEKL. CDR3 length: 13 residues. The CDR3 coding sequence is TGCGCCAGCAGCCTAGGACTGAAATACGAGCAGTACTTC. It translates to CASSLGLKYEQYF.

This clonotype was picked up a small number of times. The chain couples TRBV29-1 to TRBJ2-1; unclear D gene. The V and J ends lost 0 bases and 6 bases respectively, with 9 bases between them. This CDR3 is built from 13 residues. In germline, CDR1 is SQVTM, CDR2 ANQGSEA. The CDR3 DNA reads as TGCAGCGTTGAAGATGGTGGGGTCAATGAGCAGTTCTTC. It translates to CSVEDGGVNEQFF.

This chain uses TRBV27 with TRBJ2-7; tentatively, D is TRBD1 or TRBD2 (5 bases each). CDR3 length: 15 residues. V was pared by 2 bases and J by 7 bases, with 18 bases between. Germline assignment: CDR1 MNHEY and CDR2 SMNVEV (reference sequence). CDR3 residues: CASSLKGPILWEQYF. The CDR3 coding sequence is TGTGCCAGCAGTTTAAAGGGACCGATACTATGGGAGCAGTACTTC.

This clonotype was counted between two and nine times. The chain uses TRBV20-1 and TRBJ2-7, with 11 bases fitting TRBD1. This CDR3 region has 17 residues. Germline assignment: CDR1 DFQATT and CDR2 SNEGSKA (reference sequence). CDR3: CSNSGQGGGRSSYEQYF. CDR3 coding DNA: TGCAGCAATTCGGGACAGGGGGGCGGGAGGTCCTCTTACGAGCAGTACTTC.

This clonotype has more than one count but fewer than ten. CDR3 nucleotides: TGTGCCAGCACCGCCCCCGGGACGGGAGTCACAGATACGCAGTATTTT. Amino acid sequence: CASTAPGTGVTDTQYF. The chain uses TRBV7-9 and TRBJ2-3; a possible D gene is TRBD2 (6 bases). Germline values: CDR1 SEHNR, CDR2 FQNEAQ (reference sequence). CDR3 length equals 16 residues. Deletions cut 7 bases from V and 2 bases from J, with 19 bases between.

The CDR3 nucleotides read TGTGCCAGCAGCGAGCGGGAGGGCCTTGAGCAGTTCTTC. This codes for CASSEREGLEQFF. The V and J genes are TRBV6-1 and TRBJ2-1; 10 nucleotides line up with TRBD2. Germline V gives CDR1 MNHNS, CDR2 SASEGT. V trimming: 6 bases; J trimming: 9 bases; junction bases outside the gene matches: 5. This CDR3 has 13 residues.

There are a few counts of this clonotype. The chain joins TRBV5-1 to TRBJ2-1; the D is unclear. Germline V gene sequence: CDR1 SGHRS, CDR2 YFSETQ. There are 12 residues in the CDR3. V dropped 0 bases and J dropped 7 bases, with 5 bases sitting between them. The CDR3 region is CASSLGQNEQFF. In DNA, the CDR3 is TGCGCCAGCAGCTTGGGGCAAAATGAGCAGTTCTTC.